This TCR beta chain was observed in a study of CD4 T cells in relation to SARS-CoV-2 and coronaviruses. Study results and limitations: Approximately 65% of donors had memory CD4+ clonotypes crossrecognizing SARS-CoV-2 and common cold coronavirus spike. Monoreactive clones expanded significantly more to SARS-CoV-2 than crossreactive clones did.

TCRdb's table, derived via immunoSEQ multiplex PCR, lists solely in-frame clones and lacks some. The data show 68,000 or so clones, roughly 93% seen once. The unexposed donors gave CD4+ T cells in about 2010-2019, prior to COVID-19. This clone was seen just once. Its antigen is undetermined. The sample taken for sequencing was naive CD4+ T cells from PBMCs. Specified subset: naive CD4+ T cells isolated by negative enrichment. This receptor was taken from a human donor in good health.

Written as DNA, the CDR3 is TGTGCCAGCAGAAAAACAGGGGGCTTGGACGAGCAGTACTTC. Protein product: CASRKTGGLDEQYF. V gene TRBV27 combines with J gene TRBJ2-7, with 9 bases that match TRBD1. CDR1 is MNHEY and CDR2 is SMNVEV in the germline V gene (reference sequence). The J segment lost 5 bases and the V segment lost 6 bases, leaving 8 bases of the junction unmatched. The CDR3 contains 14 residues.